The clone carrying this T cell receptor (beta chain) appeared a few times. TCRdb used MiXCR to reprocess the 5' RACE reads, holding one entry per CDR3 protein. The sample holds 500,000 to 700,000 distinct CDR3 sequences, 15% to 20% seen once. CDR3 size: 15 residues. V lost 5 bases to trimming and J lost 3 bases, with 15 bases between them. This record comes from a study of T cells after yellow fever vaccination. The V and J genes are TRBV12-3 or TRBV12-4 and TRBJ2-3, with a tentative D call TRBD1 (6 bases). This specimen consisted of PBMCs, obtained 15 days after the yellow fever booster vaccination. The TCR comes from a man aged 25 to 40 who received the YFV17D yellow fever vaccine. CDR3 nucleotides: TGTGCCAGCAGTGTAGGGGGTTCATTGACAGATACGCAGTATTTT. This translates into CASSVGGSLTDTQYF.